Listed below are T cell receptor beta chains from one sample, sequenced in a study of control samples from healthy donors and cancer patients. The method was immunoSEQ multiplex PCR; TCRdb's version includes in-frame clones alone and lacks a portion of them. Found here are roughly 130,000 clones, about 93% of them singletons; the top ten hold 1.7%. The source material was PBMCs. These receptors were obtained from a man aged 50-60 years with head and neck cancer. Each CDR3 is given with its conserved first and last residue. D genes are given only for firm matches. Expanded clones are given a class, and other clones once, few, many or no size at all.

.	.	TRBV30	TRBJ1-6	CAWIQANNSPLHF	TGTGCCTGGATACAGGCAAATAATTCACCCCTCCACTTT
once	.	TRBV7-9	TRBJ2-1	CASSSEWVEQFF	TGTGCCAGCAGCTCCGAGTGGGTAGAGCAGTTCTTC
.	TRBD2	TRBV11-3	TRBJ2-7	CASSLAAGGPYEQYF	TGTGCCAGCAGCTTAGCAGCGGGGGGCCCCTACGAGCAGTACTTC
.	.	TRBV12-3/TRBV12-4	TRBJ1-2	CASSFEYYGYTF	TGTGCCAGCAGTTTCGAGTACTATGGCTACACCTTC
once	.	TRBV13	TRBJ1-3	CASSLRQISGNTIYF	TGTGCCAGCAGCTTACGACAGATCTCTGGAAACACCATATATTTT
.	.	TRBV15	TRBJ2-1	CATSRGGSSYNEQFF	TGTGCCACCAGCAGAGGGGGTAGCTCCTACAATGAGCAGTTCTTC
.	TRBD1	TRBV4-3	TRBJ1-2	CASSQSGQIYGYTF	TGCGCCAGCAGCCAGTCGGGACAGATCTATGGCTACACCTTC
.	.	TRBV6-5	TRBJ1-6	CASSYEGGAFNSPLHF	TGTGCCAGCAGTTACGAGGGGGGCGCGTTCAATTCACCCCTCCACTTT
few	TRBD2	TRBV2	TRBJ2-5	CASSEDLAGEETQYF	TGTGCCAGCAGTGAAGATCTAGCGGGGGAAGAGACCCAGTACTTC
.	TRBD1	TRBV6-5	TRBJ1-5	CASRRQGGQPQHF	TGTGCCAGCAGGCGACAGGGAGGACAGCCCCAGCATTTT
.	TRBD1	TRBV24-1	TRBJ1-1	CATSDLGQGITEAFF	TGTGCCACCAGTGATTTGGGACAGGGTATCACTGAAGCTTTCTTT
once	.	TRBV7-9	TRBJ2-1	CASSHAGSYNEQFF	TGTGCCAGCAGTCACGCCGGGTCCTACAATGAGCAGTTCTTC
.	.	TRBV2	TRBJ1-2	CASSEVGYTF	TGTGCCAGCAGTGAAGTAGGCTACACCTTC
.	.	TRBV6-6	TRBJ1-1	CASSPIVGVGTEAFF	TGTGCCAGCAGCCCCATTGTGGGGGTGGGAACTGAAGCTTTCTTT
.	.	TRBV19	TRBJ1-2	CASSIPTESYGYTF	TGTGCCAGTAGTATCCCGACAGAATCCTATGGCTACACCTTC
few	TRBD1	TRBV7-9	TRBJ2-7	CASSHRGMYEQYF	TGTGCCAGCAGTCACAGGGGAATGTACGAGCAGTACTTC
.	.	TRBV7-9	TRBJ1-4	CAGQTGSGNEKLFF	TGTGCCGGGCAAACAGGGTCGGGTAATGAAAAACTGTTTTTT
.	.	TRBV7-9	TRBJ2-7	CASSTNTGEQYF	TGTGCCAGCAGCACGAATACAGGCGAGCAGTACTTC
.	TRBD1	TRBV2	TRBJ1-6	CASRAGGYSPLHF	TGTGCCAGCAGAGCAGGGGGCTATTCACCCCTCCACTTT
once	.	TRBV7-9	TRBJ2-3	CASSLNSADTQYF	TGTGCCAGCAGCTTAAACAGCGCAGATACGCAGTATTTT
.	TRBD1	TRBV7-9	TRBJ2-7	CASSNPGQTYEQYF	TGTGCCAGCTCTAACCCGGGACAGACCTACGAGCAGTACTTC
.	.	TRBV10-1	TRBJ1-1	CAIKRRIEAFF	TGCGCCATTAAAAGGCGGATTGAAGCTTTCTTT
.	TRBD1	TRBV6-5	TRBJ1-2	CASQGAGGYTF	TGTGCCAGCCAGGGGGCTGGTGGCTACACCTTC
.	TRBD1	TRBV5-1	TRBJ2-2	CASSGSGGELFF	TGCGCCAGCAGCGGCTCAGGGGGAGAGCTGTTTTTT
.	.	TRBV9	TRBJ2-2	CASSVDGVGELFF	TGTGCCAGCAGCGTAGACGGGGTGGGGGAGCTGTTTTTT
.	.	TRBV7-2	TRBJ2-2	CASSPRPYGELFF	TGTGCCAGCAGCCCCCGGCCCTACGGGGAGCTGTTTTTT
.	.	TRBV6-5	TRBJ1-2	CASRPRRGGGYTF	TGTGCCAGCAGGCCCAGGAGAGGTGGCGGCTACACCTTC
.	.	TRBV9	TRBJ1-4	CASSARGTSTGEKLFF	TGTGCCAGCAGCGCGAGAGGGACATCTACGGGTGAAAAACTGTTTTTT
.	.	TRBV29-1	TRBJ2-5	CSVLLRQETQYF	TGCAGCGTTCTTCTCCGTCAAGAGACCCAGTACTTC
.	.	TRBV28	TRBJ1-2	CASSWGGGGYTF	TGTGCCAGCAGTTGGGGTGGGGGCGGCTACACCTTC
.	.	TRBV5-4	TRBJ1-2	CASSLDSNYGYTF	TGTGCCAGCAGCTTAGACAGTAACTATGGCTACACCTTC
.	.	TRBV5-8	TRBJ2-7	CASSPNYEQYF	TGTGCCAGCAGCCCCAACTACGAGCAGTACTTC
.	.	TRBV30	TRBJ1-1	CAWSVRLEAFF	TGTGCCTGGAGTGTACGCCTTGAAGCTTTCTTT
.	.	TRBV6-2/TRBV6-3	TRBJ1-1	CASSLIGNTEAFF	TGTGCCAGCAGTTTAATAGGGAACACTGAAGCTTTCTTT
.	TRBD1	TRBV9	TRBJ1-2	CASSGWDRAHYGYTF	TGTGCCAGCAGCGGGTGGGACAGGGCTCACTATGGCTACACCTTC
.	.	TRBV20-1	TRBJ2-3	CSALAADTQYF	TGCAGTGCTCTAGCCGCAGATACGCAGTATTTT
.	.	TRBV28	TRBJ1-5	CASSLNGGGWQPQHF	TGTGCCAGCAGTTTAAATGGTGGGGGCTGGCAGCCCCAGCATTTT
.	.	TRBV5-1	TRBJ2-1	CASSLVLSGTASYNEQFF	TGCGCCAGCAGCTTGGTTTTGAGCGGGACAGCCTCCTACAATGAGCAGTTCTTC
.	.	TRBV3-1/TRBV3-2	TRBJ1-1	CASSRGGGRAAEAFF	TGTGCCAGCAGCCGAGGGGGGGGTAGGGCGGCTGAAGCTTTCTTT
.	.	TRBV18	TRBJ1-2	CASSPSQQGSYGYTF	TGTGCCAGCTCACCGAGCCAACAGGGATCCTATGGCTACACCTTC